The 6 T cell receptor beta chains below come from one sample, sequenced in a study of vaccination effects on CD4 cells after COVID-19. The culture ran for 10 days before CD4+ T cells were isolated. These receptors have no known antigen. The method was immunoSEQ multiplex PCR; TCRdb's version includes in-frame clones alone and lacks a portion of them. Altogether around 41,000 clones are present, roughly 82% being singletons, with the ten largest covering less than 3.5%. Here the sequenced sample was CD4+ T cells from PBMCs cultured without peptide, taken before COVID-19 vaccination. The receptors come from a human donor who received a COVID-19 vaccine.

V is TRBV6-5 and J is TRBJ2-2, with TRBD1 matching 7 bases. This CDR3 region has 15 residues. CDR1 is MNHEY and CDR2 is SVGAGI in the germline V gene. V lost 5 bases, J lost 5 bases, and 8 bases stayed unmatched. The CDR3 reads CASSPRAGGTGELFF. CDR3 DNA: TGTGCCAGCAGTCCGAGGGCAGGGGGAACCGGGGAGCTGTTTTTT.

The chain is built from TRBV4-1 and TRBJ1-1, with a weak D call TRBD1 (5 bases). This CDR3 is built from 16 residues. Per germline, CDR1 MGHRA and CDR2 YSYEKL. Between the trimmed V and J ends, which lost 4 bases and 0 bases, there was a span of 15 bases. This CDR3 is CASSPLGREMNTEAFF. The CDR3 coding sequence is TGCGCCAGCAGCCCCCTAGGCAGGGAGATGAACACTGAAGCTTTCTTT.

The rearrangement uses TRBV19 and TRBJ2-5; 8 nucleotides match TRBD1. The V gene end was trimmed by 5 bases and the J gene end by 2 bases; junction bases not matched to a gene: 7. Germline CDR1 LNHDA, CDR2 SQIVND (reference sequence). This CDR3 has 15 amino acids. The CDR3 coding sequence is TGTGCCAGTAGTCGCAAAGGACAGGGTCAAGAGACCCAGTACTTC. This encodes CASSRKGQGQETQYF.

The J gene is TRBJ1-2, the V gene TRBV7-9, with D possibly being TRBD1 (5 bases). Germline values: CDR1 SEHNR, CDR2 FQNEAQ (reference sequence). V gave up 1 base and J gave up 2 bases, with 17 bases separating them. CDR3 size: 17 residues. The CDR3 DNA follows: TGTGCCAGCAGCTTAGGGCTAACCGACAGAAAAAACTATGGCTACACCTTC. This gives the protein CASSLGLTDRKNYGYTF.

CDR3 in amino acids: CASSENYGSSGNTIYF. CDR3 DNA sequence: TGTGCCAGCAGTGAGAACTACGGGAGCTCTGGAAACACCATATATTTT. V is TRBV28 and J is TRBJ1-3; D gene uncertain. Per the germline V gene, CDR1 is MDHEN and CDR2 is SYDVKM. The CDR3 extends over 16 amino acids. The V and J ends lost 5 bases and 0 bases respectively, with 14 bases between them.

CDR3 DNA sequence: TGTGCCAGCAGCACGCCGGGACAGGGTGCTCATGAGCAGTTCTTC. The encoded protein is CASSTPGQGAHEQFF. This rearrangement joins TRBV6-6 to TRBJ2-1; 9 bases line up with TRBD1. V lost 6 bases and J lost 8; bases outside the gene matches: 11. The length of the CDR3 is 15 residues. Looked up from germline, CDR1 is MNHNY and CDR2 is SVGAGI (reference sequence).